This passage covers 6 T cell receptor beta chains from one sample sequenced in a study of CD8 T cells in Susac syndrome (dated 2019 in TCRdb). Library prep was done by the immunoSEQ multiplex PCR assay. RNA was extracted using the RNeasy kit, and about 0.45 to 1 microgram was reverse transcribed with random hexamers. TCRdb trimmed the raw reads at Q25, called clones with MiXCR and kept productive beta chains. When rows share a CDR3 protein, they turn into one entry using the most common DNA and genes. This sample comprises some 200,000 distinct CDR3 sequences, 85% to 95% of them detected only once. Together, the top ten hold about 0.17% of the sample. The specimen was CD8+ T cells from PBMCs. All receptors derive from a human donor with Susac syndrome.

The V and J genes are TRBV2 and TRBJ1-5; D not resolved. Trimming removed 1 base at V and 5 bases at J, with 9 bases between. The CDR3 is 14 amino acids. Germline V CDR1 and CDR2: SNHLY, FYNNEI. The CDR3 loop is CASSEGRVHQPQHF. In nucleotides, the CDR3 is TGTGCCAGCAGTGAAGGGAGGGTACATCAGCCCCAGCATTTT.

The chain has TRBV20-1 and TRBJ2-7, with D uncertain. Germline loops: CDR1 DFQATT, CDR2 SNEGSKA (reference sequence). Trimming left V 0 bases short and J 5 bases short, with 11 bases between. The CDR3 has 13 amino acids. The CDR3 coding sequence is TGCAGTGCTAGAGACCCACTCGGCGACGAGCAGTACTTC. As protein: CSARDPLGDEQYF.

The J gene is TRBJ1-1, the V gene TRBV6-5; no reliable D call. This CDR3 is 13 amino acids long. Germline V gene data show CDR1 as MNHEY and CDR2 as SVGAGI. V lost 2 bases and J 8 bases, leaving 12 bases between the germline ends. The CDR3 coding sequence is TGTGCCAGCAGTTACGTGATAGAGGAGGAAGCTTTCTTT. Its protein product is CASSYVIEEEAFF.

The chain has TRBV9 and TRBJ2-4; the D gene is possibly TRBD1 (6 bases). Trimming cost V 3 bases and J 8 bases, with 15 bases left between them. CDR1 is SGDLS and CDR2 is YYNGEE in the germline V gene. This CDR3 has 14 amino acids. CDR3 bases: TGTGCCAGCAGCGGTCTGGTGGGGGCGGACATTCAGTACTTC. This codes for CASSGLVGADIQYF.

This chain connects TRBV4-1 to TRBJ2-5; D possibly corresponds to TRBD2 (6 bases). CDR3 length: 14 residues. Trimming took 4 bases from V and 9 from J, leaving 18 bases between them. The germline V gene encodes CDR1 MGHRA and CDR2 YSYEKL. Written as DNA, the CDR3 is TGCGCCAGCAGCCCGGGAGTAGCCTTGGAGGCCCAGTACTTC. It codes for CASSPGVALEAQYF.

The chain recombines TRBV10-3 with TRBJ2-2; D remains unclear. The V gene's germline CDR1 is ENHRY and CDR2 SYGVKD. The CDR3 is 14 amino acids. The V end lost 2 bases, the J end lost 6 bases, and 10 bases lay between the germline ends. CDR3 amino acids: CAISEPDSPGELFF. The DNA for the CDR3 is TGTGCCATCAGTGAGCCGGATTCCCCCGGGGAGCTGTTTTTT.